Listed below are T cell receptor beta chains from one sample, sequenced in a study of blood T cells in healthy people across ages. TCRdb ran MiXCR on the 5' RACE reads and lists one entry per CDR3 protein. The data hold approximately 1.5 million distinct CDR3 sequences, with less than 45% observed a single time. Sequenced input: blood. These receptors came from a woman in her late teens or twenties in good health. The CDR3 runs from the conserved cysteine through the conserved F or W. A D gene is named only where the DNA matches it firmly. Size is omitted from some rows. Given values are once, few, many or a class for expanded clones.

. TRBJ2-1 TRBV21-1 . CASSDGQGIRNEQFF TGTGCCAGCAGCGATGGACAGGGGATAAGAAATGAGCAGTTCTTC
. TRBJ2-5 TRBV25-1 . CASSEWGAETQYF TGTGCCAGCAGTGAATGGGGGGCTGAGACCCAGTACTTC
once TRBJ2-1 TRBV6-6 TRBD2 CASRRTSGGFFYNEQFF TGTGCCAGCAGAAGGACTAGCGGGGGGTTCTTCTACAATGAGCAGTTCTTC
few TRBJ2-1 TRBV27 . CASSLRQGSDNEQFF TGTGCCAGCAGTTTACGTCAAGGCAGCGACAATGAGCAGTTCTTC
. TRBJ2-7 TRBV6-5 . CASSYSASSSYEQYF TGTGCCAGCAGTTACTCGGCGAGTAGCTCCTACGAGCAGTACTTC
. TRBJ2-7 TRBV18 TRBD1 CASSQTGESEYF TGTGCCAGCTCGCAAACAGGGGAATCGGAGTACTTC
. TRBJ2-5 TRBV6-2/TRBV6-3 . CASSYSLVTQYF TGTGCCAGCAGTTACTCTCTGGTGACCCAGTACTTC
. TRBJ2-3 TRBV7-2 TRBD1 CASSSRTGRLTTDTQYF TGTGCCAGCAGCTCCCGGACAGGGCGGTTGACTACAGATACGCAGTATTTT
few TRBJ2-3 TRBV5-1 . CASSTSGTSSTDTQYF TGCGCCAGCAGCACTTCCGGGACTTCTAGCACAGATACGCAGTATTTT
. TRBJ2-7 TRBV6-5 . CASSRKGPYFEQYF TGTGCCAGCAGCCGGAAGGGGCCATATTTCGAGCAGTACTTC
. TRBJ1-2 TRBV25-1 TRBD1 CASSTGGDNGYTF TGTGCCAGCAGTACAGGGGGCGATAATGGCTACACCTTC
. TRBJ2-1 TRBV27 TRBD2 CASTAGVAGYNEQFF TGTGCCAGCACGGCCGGAGTAGCGGGCTACAATGAGCAGTTCTTC
. TRBJ1-5 TRBV12-3/TRBV12-4 TRBD1 CASSFQETGLRGNQPQHF TGTGCCAGCAGTTTCCAGGAGACAGGGCTGAGAGGCAATCAGCCCCAGCATTTT
. TRBJ1-2 TRBV20-1 TRBD1 CSAEERTGPSGYTF TGCAGTGCTGAGGAAAGGACAGGGCCTTCCGGCTACACCTTC
. TRBJ2-3 TRBV20-1 . CSELAAGTDTQYF TGCAGTGAACTGGCCGCTGGCACAGATACGCAGTATTTT
. TRBJ2-2 TRBV6-2/TRBV6-3 . CASSWKAGTRETGELFF TGTGCCAGCAGTTGGAAGGCCGGGACCCGCGAGACCGGGGAGCTGTTTTTT
few TRBJ2-1 TRBV7-3 TRBD2 CASSLSGTTNNEQFF TGTGCCAGCAGCTTAAGCGGGACTACTAACAATGAGCAGTTCTTC
. TRBJ2-1 TRBV10-3 TRBD1 CAISDNRQGARNEQFF TGTGCCATCAGTGATAACCGACAGGGGGCGCGTAATGAGCAGTTCTTC
. TRBJ2-2 TRBV6-6 . CASSYSGRDSLVGELFF TGTGCCAGCAGTTACTCGGGTCGGGATAGCCTCGTTGGGGAGCTGTTTTTT
. TRBJ1-5 TRBV6-1 . CASSEPRQASQPQHF TGTGCCAGCAGTGAACCCAGGCAGGCCTCTCAGCCCCAGCATTTT
. TRBJ2-1 TRBV9 . CASSVRGTIYNEQFF TGTGCCAGCAGCGTAAGGGGGACTATCTACAATGAGCAGTTCTTC